The 7 T cell receptor beta chains presented below share a single source sample, sequenced in a study of T cells in women clearing cervical HPV infection. TCRdb's table, derived via immunoSEQ multiplex PCR, lists solely in-frame clones and lacks some. The sample totals 40,000 to 55,000 clones. Material: blood buffy coat. These receptors all stem from a woman aged 18 to 75 with a cervical HPV16 infection that either progressed to CIN3+ or cleared (not recorded which).

A remark on this clone: The read ends 3 residues shy of where the CDR3 ends; the end is completed using the germline J gene. The chain recombines TRBV20-1 with TRBJ2-7, with TRBD2 identical over 10 bases. J was trimmed by 6 bases and V by 0 bases; bases with no gene match: 8. The germline V gene encodes CDR1 DFQATT and CDR2 SNEGSKA (reference sequence). The CDR3 totals 15 residues. The CDR3 DNA, read in part, is TGCAGTGCTAGAGACCCTAGCGGGAGCACTCGCGAG. Protein product: CSARDPSGSTRE. The full CDR3 protein reads CSARDPSGSTREQYF.

As to this clone: Read sequence stops 3 residues before the CDR3 end, and the germline J gene provides the missing end. The chain is built from TRBV19 and TRBJ2-2; 8 positions agree with TRBD2. J gave up 5 bases and V 5 bases, and 7 bases lay outside the gene matches. CDR3 size: 15 residues. CDR1 and CDR2 from the germline V gene are LNHDA and SQIVND (reference sequence). This chain's CDR3 is CASSHQRGRTGELFF. The sequenced CDR3 bases are TGTGCCAGTAGTCATCAGCGGGGGAGAACCGGGGAG.

Notes on this clone: The read halts 3 residues ahead of the CDR3 end, with the missing end drawn from the germline J gene. The chain employs TRBV4-2 and TRBJ1-2; 9 bases fit TRBD1. Germline CDR1 reads LGHNA; CDR2 reads YNFKEQ. The length of the CDR3 is 15 residues. The V segment lost 0 bases and the J segment 5 bases; nucleotides outside the gene matches: 4. The sequenced CDR3 bases are TGTGCCAGCAGCCAAGAAAGGGGACAGGGTTATGGC. It encodes CASSQERGQGYG. The CDR3 as a whole reads CASSQERGQGYGYTF.

For this clone: The read gets to within 3 residues of the CDR3 end, and the germline J gene fills in the rest. The chain combines TRBV7-2 with TRBJ2-5; 10 bases align to TRBD2. The germline gives CDR1 SGHTA, CDR2 FQGNSA. Trimming removed 3 bases from V and 5 bases from J; junction bases left unmatched: 6. The CDR3 loop spans 15 amino acids. CDR3 protein: CASSFYLAGAETQYF. The CDR3 bases that were read are TGTGCCAGCAGCTTCTACCTAGCGGGGGCGGAGACC.

Worth noting for this clone: Sequencing ends 3 residues short of the CDR3 end; the germline J gene provides the rest. This chain uses TRBV7-6 with TRBJ2-1, with 14 bases lining up with TRBD2. Per germline, CDR1 SGHVS and CDR2 FNYEAQ. The CDR3 totals 15 residues. Losses at the gene ends were 5 bases for V and 7 bases for J; bases not matched to a gene: 4. The CDR3 reads CASSPWTSGGNEQFF. Partial CDR3 DNA: TGTGCCAGCAGCCCGTGGACTAGCGGGGGGAATGAG.

Comment on this clone: The read terminates 3 residues before the CDR3 end, so the remaining end is supplied by the germline J gene. The rearrangement joins TRBV7-9 to TRBJ1-4; 8 positions match TRBD1. V shed 1 base and J 7 bases; nucleotides not matched to a gene: 5. CDR1 is SEHNR and CDR2 is FQNEAQ in the germline V gene (reference sequence). The CDR3 is made up of 15 amino acids. CDR3 amino acids: CASSLVQGASEKLFF. CDR3 DNA (partial): TGTGCCAGCAGCTTAGTGCAGGGGGCGTCTGAAAAA.

As regards this clone: The read terminates 3 residues ahead of where the CDR3 ends, so the germline J gene completes it. This chain joins TRBV7-9 and TRBJ2-5; unclear D gene. The V gene's germline CDR1 is SEHNR and CDR2 FQNEAQ (reference sequence). CDR3 length: 13 residues. The DNA read from the CDR3 is TGTGCCAGCAGCTTAACCCTCAGGCAAACC. Residues: CASSLTLRQT. The CDR3 reads in full as CASSLTLRQTQYF.